These 17 T cell receptor beta chains originate from one sample sequenced in a study of shared clonotypes between healthy human individuals. The table came from immunoSEQ multiplex PCR; TCRdb's copy has only in-frame clones and leaves some out. The sample holds fewer than 2.5 million clones, roughly 93% seen once. Sequencing used naive CD4+ T cells from PBMCs. Subset: CD45RA+ positively selected. Every receptor here comes from a man in his late teens or twenties in good health. Some clones in this sample may be carry-over from other donors' samples.

This clone appeared once. The chain links TRBV5-1 to TRBJ1-1; D may be TRBD1 (6 bases). The germline V gene has CDR1 SGHRS and CDR2 YFSETQ. This CDR3 is 13 amino acids long. Trimming cost V 7 bases and J 0 bases, with 10 bases left between them. The CDR3 sequence: CASGGQMNTEAFF. CDR3 sequence (DNA): TGCGCCAGCGGCGGACAGATGAACACTGAAGCTTTCTTT.

The CDR3 spells CASSLRGADTEAFF. DNA for the CDR3: TGCGCCAGCAGCTTGCGGGGTGCGGACACTGAAGCTTTCTTT. The chain is built from TRBV5-1 and TRBJ1-1; D gene unclear. The CDR3 sequence is 14 residues long. The germline V gene encodes CDR1 SGHRS and CDR2 YFSETQ. V lost 1 base, J lost 3 bases, and 10 bases lay in between.

Only one count was recorded for this clone. The chain uses TRBV18 and TRBJ2-2; no firm D call. The V and J ends lost 1 base and 4 bases respectively, with 10 bases between them. The CDR3 is 15 amino acids. The germline CDR1 and CDR2 sequences are KGHSH and LQKENI. CDR3 bases: TGTGCCAGCTCACCACTACCGGCGGCCACCGGGGAGCTGTTTTTT. It specifies CASSPLPAATGELFF.

On this clone: Other DNA variants within this sample encode the same CDR3. This chain links TRBV5-1 with TRBJ2-5; TRBD1 agrees at 10 bases. CDR1 and CDR2 from the germline V gene are SGHRS and YFSETQ. This CDR3 region has 14 residues. Unmatched junction bases numbered 6, after V lost 7 bases and J lost 3 bases. CDR3 sequence (DNA): TGCGCCAGCCGGCCCGGGACAGGGGAAGAGACCCAGTACTTC. It encodes CASRPGTGEETQYF.

The CDR3 here is CASSLNPTGGTEAFF. The DNA of the CDR3 is TGTGCCAGCAGCTTAAATCCGACAGGGGGCACTGAAGCTTTCTTT. The V call is TRBV7-3, the J call TRBJ1-1; TRBD1 aligns across 9 bases. The CDR3 sequence is 15 residues long. Trimming removed 1 base from V and 4 bases from J; junction bases left unmatched: 4. Germline CDR1 reads SGHTA; CDR2 reads FQGTGA. Filled out from reference TRBV7-3 and TRBJ1-1, the complete variable domain reads GAGVSQTPSNKVTEKGKYVELRCDPISGHTALYWYRQSLGQGPEFLIYFQGTGAADDSGLPNDRFFAVRPEGSVSTLKIQRTERGDSAVYLCASSLNPTGGTEAFFGQGTRLTVV.

The chain links TRBV28 to TRBJ2-7, with a tentative D call TRBD1 (5 bases). From germline, CDR1 is MDHEN and CDR2 SYDVKM. The CDR3 is made up of 16 amino acids. Trimming cost V 5 bases and J 2 bases, with 19 bases left between them. This CDR3 reads CASSANRWASPYEQYF. DNA of the CDR3: TGTGCCAGCAGTGCCAACAGGTGGGCATCCCCCTACGAGCAGTACTTC.

Remarks on this clone: The sample has other DNA sequences that encode this CDR3 too. The V and J genes are TRBV5-1 and TRBJ2-2; either TRBD1 or TRBD2 may fit D (5 bases each). The CDR3 consists of 14 residues. Germline V gene sequence: CDR1 SGHRS, CDR2 YFSETQ. Trimming left V 6 bases short and J 0 bases short, with 9 bases between. CDR3: CASTGTANTGELFF. The CDR3 DNA reads as TGCGCCAGCACCGGGACGGCGAACACCGGGGAGCTGTTTTTT.

V is TRBV15 and J is TRBJ2-7; D uncertain. The CDR3 sequence is 15 residues long. Trimming took 3 bases from V and 2 from J, leaving 14 bases between them. CDR1 and CDR2 from the germline V gene are LNHNV and YYDKDF (reference sequence). CDR3 protein: CATSRGLLLPYEQYF. The CDR3 DNA reads TGTGCCACCAGCAGGGGCCTCCTGTTACCCTACGAGCAGTACTTC.

V is TRBV11-3 and J is TRBJ2-7; 7 positions agree with TRBD1. The CDR3 length is 14 residues. V trimming: 2 bases; J trimming: 2 bases; junction bases outside the gene matches: 3. Germline assignment: CDR1 SGHNT and CDR2 YENEEA. The CDR3 DNA follows: TGTGCCAGCAGCTTATCTGGACAGGCCTACGAGCAGTACTTC. Its translation is CASSLSGQAYEQYF.

The chain combines TRBV5-1 with TRBJ2-5; tentative D call: TRBD1 (6 bases). The CDR3 consists of 15 residues. V was clipped by 4 bases and J by 5 bases, with 18 bases between them. CDR1 and CDR2 from the germline V gene are SGHRS and YFSETQ. The DNA of the CDR3 is TGCGCCAGCAGCAGTGGGGCAGGGGAATGGGAGACCCAGTACTTC. It yields the protein CASSSGAGEWETQYF.

CDR3 amino acids: CASSLDGTDTEAFF. The DNA for the CDR3 is TGCGCCAGCAGCTTGGACGGGACGGACACTGAAGCTTTCTTT. The chain employs TRBV5-1 and TRBJ1-1; D perhaps matches TRBD1 (5 bases). The CDR3 is made up of 14 amino acids. Trimming cost V 0 bases and J 3 bases, with 9 bases left between them. Germline values: CDR1 SGHRS, CDR2 YFSETQ.

Turning to this clone: Distinct nucleotide sequences in the sample also encode this CDR3. This chain uses TRBV6-5 with TRBJ2-1, with TRBD2 matching 9 bases. This CDR3 has 15 amino acids. Germline V CDR1 and CDR2: MNHEY, SVGAGI. Trimming at V came to 5 bases and at J to 0 bases, leaving 2 bases not matched to a gene. DNA of the CDR3: TGTGCCAGCAGTCTAGCGGGAAGCTCCTACAATGAGCAGTTCTTC. It is translated as CASSLAGSSYNEQFF.

The gene calls are TRBV29-1 and TRBJ1-6, with 7 bases that match TRBD1. J gave up 5 bases and V 6 bases, and 7 bases lay outside the gene matches. CDR1 is SQVTM, CDR2 ANQGSEA, per germline. The CDR3 runs to 14 residues. CDR3 sequence: CSVGTDRDNSPLHF. In DNA form, the CDR3 reads TGCAGCGTGGGTACTGACAGGGATAATTCACCCCTCCACTTT.

The table lists this clone with a count of one. The chain combines TRBV11-2 with TRBJ1-3, with unresolved D. The CDR3 has 15 amino acids. With 5 bases removed from V and 2 bases from J, the gap between germline ends came to 13 bases. Germline V gene sequence: CDR1 SGHAT, CDR2 FQNNGV. CDR3 loop: CASSPPGVAGNTIYF. CDR3 DNA: TGTGCCAGCAGCCCACCGGGTGTCGCTGGAAACACCATATATTTT.

This clone was seen only once. This chain links TRBV7-9 with TRBJ1-4; weak D call: TRBD1 (5 bases). Per germline, CDR1 SEHNR and CDR2 FQNEAQ (reference sequence). This CDR3 has 16 amino acids. V dropped 2 bases and J dropped 8 bases, with 18 bases sitting between them. CDR3 protein: CASSLFNLQGREKLFF. Written as DNA, the CDR3 is TGTGCCAGCAGCTTATTTAACCTCCAGGGCCGGGAAAAACTGTTTTTT.

The rearrangement uses TRBV7-2 and TRBJ2-7; 8 bases fit TRBD2. Germline V lookup: CDR1 SGHTA, CDR2 FQGNSA. The junction had 9 bases not matched to a gene; V was cut back by 5 bases and J by 9 bases. The CDR3 has 13 amino acids. CDR3 in amino acids: CASSRGRWTPQYF. CDR3 bases: TGTGCCAGCAGCCGCGGGAGGTGGACGCCGCAGTACTTC.

The rearrangement uses TRBV4-3 and TRBJ2-7; 8 positions match TRBD1. This CDR3 is 16 amino acids long. The germline gives CDR1 LGHNA, CDR2 YSLEER. V shed 1 base, J shed 6 bases, and the junction held 11 bases outside the gene matches. This CDR3 is CASSQAVWTGPGEQYF. CDR3 DNA sequence: TGCGCCAGCAGCCAAGCGGTGTGGACAGGGCCGGGCGAGCAGTACTTC.